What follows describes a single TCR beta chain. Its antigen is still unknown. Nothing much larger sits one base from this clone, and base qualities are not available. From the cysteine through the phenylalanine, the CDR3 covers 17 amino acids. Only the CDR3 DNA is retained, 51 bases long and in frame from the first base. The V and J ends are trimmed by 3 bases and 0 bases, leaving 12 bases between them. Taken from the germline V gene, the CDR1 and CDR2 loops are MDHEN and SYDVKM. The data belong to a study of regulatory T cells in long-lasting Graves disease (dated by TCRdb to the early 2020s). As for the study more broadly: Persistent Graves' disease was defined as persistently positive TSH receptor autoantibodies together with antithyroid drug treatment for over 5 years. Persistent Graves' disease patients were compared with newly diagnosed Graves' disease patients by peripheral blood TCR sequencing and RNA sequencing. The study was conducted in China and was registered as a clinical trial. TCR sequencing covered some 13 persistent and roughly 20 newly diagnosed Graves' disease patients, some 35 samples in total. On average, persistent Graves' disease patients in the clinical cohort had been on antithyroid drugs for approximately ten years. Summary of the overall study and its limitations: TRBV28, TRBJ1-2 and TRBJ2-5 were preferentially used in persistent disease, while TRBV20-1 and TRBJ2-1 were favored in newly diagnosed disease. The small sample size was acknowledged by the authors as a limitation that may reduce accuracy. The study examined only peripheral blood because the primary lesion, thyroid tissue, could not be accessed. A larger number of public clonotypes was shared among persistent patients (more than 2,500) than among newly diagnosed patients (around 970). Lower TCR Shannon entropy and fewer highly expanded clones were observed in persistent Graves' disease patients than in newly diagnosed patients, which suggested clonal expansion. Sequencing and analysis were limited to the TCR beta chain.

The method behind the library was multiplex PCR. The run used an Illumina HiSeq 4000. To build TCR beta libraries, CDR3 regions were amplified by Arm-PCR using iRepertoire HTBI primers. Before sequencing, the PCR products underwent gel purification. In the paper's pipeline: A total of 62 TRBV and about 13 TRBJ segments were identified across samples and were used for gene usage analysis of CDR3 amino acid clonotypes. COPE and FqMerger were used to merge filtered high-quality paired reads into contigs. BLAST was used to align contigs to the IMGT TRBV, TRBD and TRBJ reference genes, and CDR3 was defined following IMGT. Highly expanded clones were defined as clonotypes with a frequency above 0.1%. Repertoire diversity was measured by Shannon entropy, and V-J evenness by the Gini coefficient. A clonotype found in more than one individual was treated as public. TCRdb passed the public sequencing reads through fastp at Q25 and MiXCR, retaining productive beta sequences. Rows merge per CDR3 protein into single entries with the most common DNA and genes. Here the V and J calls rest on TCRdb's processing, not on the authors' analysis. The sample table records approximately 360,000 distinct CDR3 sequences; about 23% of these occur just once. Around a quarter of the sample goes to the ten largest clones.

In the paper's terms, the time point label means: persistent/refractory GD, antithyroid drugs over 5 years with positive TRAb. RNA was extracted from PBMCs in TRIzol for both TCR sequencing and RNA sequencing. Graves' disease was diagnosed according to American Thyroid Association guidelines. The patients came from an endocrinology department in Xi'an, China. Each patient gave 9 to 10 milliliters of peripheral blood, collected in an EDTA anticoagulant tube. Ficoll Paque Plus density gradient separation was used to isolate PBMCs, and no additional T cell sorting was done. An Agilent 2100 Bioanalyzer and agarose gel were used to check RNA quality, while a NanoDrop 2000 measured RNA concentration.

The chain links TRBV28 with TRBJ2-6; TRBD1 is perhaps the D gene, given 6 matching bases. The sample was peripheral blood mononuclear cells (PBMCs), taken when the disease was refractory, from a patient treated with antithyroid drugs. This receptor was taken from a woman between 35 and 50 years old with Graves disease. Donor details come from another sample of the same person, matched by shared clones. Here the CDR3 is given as CASSFGTPLSGANVLTF. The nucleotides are TGTGCCAGCAGTTTCGGGACACCTCTCTCTGGGGCCAACGTCCTGACTTTC. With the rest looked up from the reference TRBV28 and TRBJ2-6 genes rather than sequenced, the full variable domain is DVKVTQSSRYLVKRTGEKVFLECVQDMDHENMFWYRQDPGLGLRLIYFSYDVKMKEKGDIPEGYSVSREKKERFSLILESASTNQTSMYLCASSFGTPLSGANVLTFGAGSRLTVL.